This T cell receptor beta chain was sequenced during a study of shared clonotypes between healthy human individuals. Turning to the study itself: Each donor had three CD4 naive, three CD4 memory, two CD8 naive and one CD8 memory plate.

Study outcomes and limitations: Sampling included only blood; tissue repertoires likely differ.

Sequenced by immunoSEQ multiplex PCR; TCRdb stores in-frame clones only, minus some. This repertoire shows millions of clones, approximately 92% found once; its top ten account for roughly 0.15%. The sample holds a few counts of this clone. Its antigen is currently unknown. The CD4+ fraction was divided into a CD45RA+ naive subset and a CD45RA-negative memory subset. Sequencing input: naive CD4+ T cells sorted from blood. Noted subset: CD45RA+ positively selected. The receptor was derived from a man in his late teens or twenties in good health.

Written as DNA, the CDR3 is TGTGCCAGTAGTTCTAGCCTTTTGACAGGGGCTAGCAATCAGCCCCAGCATTTT. Translation: CASSSSLLTGASNQPQHF. The J gene is TRBJ1-5, the V gene TRBV19; 8 bases match TRBD1. The CDR3 spans 18 residues. Germline trimming cut 5 bases from V and 0 bases from J; bases unmatched to any gene: 12. Per germline, CDR1 LNHDA and CDR2 SQIVND (reference sequence).